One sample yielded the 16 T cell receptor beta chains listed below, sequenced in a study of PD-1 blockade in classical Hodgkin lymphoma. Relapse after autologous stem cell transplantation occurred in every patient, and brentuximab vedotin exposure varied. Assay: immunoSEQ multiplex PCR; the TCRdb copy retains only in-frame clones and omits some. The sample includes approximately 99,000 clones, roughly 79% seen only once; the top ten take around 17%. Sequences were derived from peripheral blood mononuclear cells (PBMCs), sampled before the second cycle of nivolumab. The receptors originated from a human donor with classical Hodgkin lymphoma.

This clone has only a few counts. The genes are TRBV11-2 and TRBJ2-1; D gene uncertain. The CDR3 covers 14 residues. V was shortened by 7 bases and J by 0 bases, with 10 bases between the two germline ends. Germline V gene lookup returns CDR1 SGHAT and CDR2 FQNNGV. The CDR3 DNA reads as TGTGCCAGCACCTACTACTCCTCCTACAATGAGCAGTTCTTC. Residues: CASTYYSSYNEQFF.

The CDR3 loop is CASREGLADTDTQYF. DNA for the CDR3: TGTGCCAGCAGGGAGGGGCTGGCGGACACAGATACGCAGTATTTT. The chain couples TRBV7-2 to TRBJ2-3; TRBD2 might be the D (6 bases). The V gene's germline CDR1 is SGHTA and CDR2 FQGNSA. Trimming took off 6 bases at V and 2 bases at J, with 15 bases between the two ends. The CDR3 spans 15 residues.

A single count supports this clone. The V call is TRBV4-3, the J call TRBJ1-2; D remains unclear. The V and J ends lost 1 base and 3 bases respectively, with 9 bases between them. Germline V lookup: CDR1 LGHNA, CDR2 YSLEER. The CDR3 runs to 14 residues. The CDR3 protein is CASSQGLTDYGYTF. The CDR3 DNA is TGCGCCAGCAGCCAAGGGTTGACCGACTATGGCTACACCTTC.

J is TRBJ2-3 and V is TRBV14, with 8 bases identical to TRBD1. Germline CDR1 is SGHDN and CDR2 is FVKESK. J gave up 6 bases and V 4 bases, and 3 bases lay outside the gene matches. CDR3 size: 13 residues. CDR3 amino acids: CASSLTGGDTQYF. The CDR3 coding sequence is TGTGCCAGCAGCCTAACAGGGGGTGATACGCAGTATTTT.

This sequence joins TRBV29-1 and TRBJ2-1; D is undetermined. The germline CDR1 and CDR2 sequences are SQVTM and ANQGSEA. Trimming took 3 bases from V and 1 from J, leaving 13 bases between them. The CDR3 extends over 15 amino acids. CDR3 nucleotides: TGCAGCGTTGACGCCACCACAGTTTCCTACAATGAGCAGTTCTTC. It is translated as CSVDATTVSYNEQFF.

The CDR3 DNA sequence: TGTGCCAGCAGTGAAGGGGGAGTCACCGGGGAGCTGTTTTTT. Translated: CASSEGGVTGELFF. The chain employs TRBV6-1 and TRBJ2-2; D might be TRBD2 (5 bases). CDR1 is MNHNS, CDR2 SASEGT, per germline. There are 14 residues in the CDR3. V was pared by 1 base and J by 4 bases, with 7 bases between.

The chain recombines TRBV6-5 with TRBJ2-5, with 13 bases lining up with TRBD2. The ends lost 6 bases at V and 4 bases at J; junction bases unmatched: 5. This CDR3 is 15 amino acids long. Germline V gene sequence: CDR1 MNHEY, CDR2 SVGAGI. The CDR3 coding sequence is TGTGCCAGCAGAATAACTAGCGGGAGGGTAGAGACCCAGTACTTC. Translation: CASRITSGRVETQYF.

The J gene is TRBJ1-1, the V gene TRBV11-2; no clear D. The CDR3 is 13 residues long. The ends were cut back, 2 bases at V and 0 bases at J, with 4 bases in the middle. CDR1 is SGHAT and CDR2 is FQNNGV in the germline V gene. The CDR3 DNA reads TGTGCCAGCAGCTTATCAGTGAACACTGAAGCTTTCTTT. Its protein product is CASSLSVNTEAFF.

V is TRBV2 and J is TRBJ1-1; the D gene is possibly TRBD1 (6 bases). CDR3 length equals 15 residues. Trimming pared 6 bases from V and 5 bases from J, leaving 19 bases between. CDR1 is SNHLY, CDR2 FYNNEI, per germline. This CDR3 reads CASRGAGGQRTEAFF. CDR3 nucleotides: TGTGCCAGCAGGGGCGCCGGGGGGCAGAGGACTGAAGCTTTCTTT.

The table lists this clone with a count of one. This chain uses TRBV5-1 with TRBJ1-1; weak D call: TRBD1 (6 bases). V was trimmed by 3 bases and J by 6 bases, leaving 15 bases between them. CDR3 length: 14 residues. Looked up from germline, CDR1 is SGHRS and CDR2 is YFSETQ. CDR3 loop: CASSSRGGVAEAFF. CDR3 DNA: TGCGCCAGCAGCTCAAGGGGGGGAGTAGCTGAAGCTTTCTTT.

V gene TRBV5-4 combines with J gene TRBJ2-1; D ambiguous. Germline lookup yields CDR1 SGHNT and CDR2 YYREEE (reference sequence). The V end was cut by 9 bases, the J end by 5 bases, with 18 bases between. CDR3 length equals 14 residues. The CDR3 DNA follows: TGTGCCATCCATCTAGTAGTAAGGGACAATGAGCAGTTCTTC. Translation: CAIHLVVRDNEQFF.

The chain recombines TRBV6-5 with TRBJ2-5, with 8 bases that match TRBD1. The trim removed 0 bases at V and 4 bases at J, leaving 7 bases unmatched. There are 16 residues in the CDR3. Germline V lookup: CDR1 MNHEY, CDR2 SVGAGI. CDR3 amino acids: CASSYSWTGLPETQYF. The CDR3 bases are TGTGCCAGCAGTTACTCCTGGACAGGGCTTCCAGAGACCCAGTACTTC.

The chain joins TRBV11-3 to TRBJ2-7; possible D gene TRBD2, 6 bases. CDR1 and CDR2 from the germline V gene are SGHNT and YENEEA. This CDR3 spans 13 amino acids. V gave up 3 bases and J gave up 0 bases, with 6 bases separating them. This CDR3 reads CASSFGGSYEQYF. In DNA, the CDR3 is TGTGCCAGCAGCTTCGGGGGCTCCTACGAGCAGTACTTC.

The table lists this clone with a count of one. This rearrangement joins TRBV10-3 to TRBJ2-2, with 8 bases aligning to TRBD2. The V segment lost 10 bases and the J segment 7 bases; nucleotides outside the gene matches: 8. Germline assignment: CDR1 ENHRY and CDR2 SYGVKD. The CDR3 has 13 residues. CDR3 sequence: CASGGNLSGELFF. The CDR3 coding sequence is TGTGCCAGCGGGGGGAACCTCAGCGGGGAGCTGTTTTTT.

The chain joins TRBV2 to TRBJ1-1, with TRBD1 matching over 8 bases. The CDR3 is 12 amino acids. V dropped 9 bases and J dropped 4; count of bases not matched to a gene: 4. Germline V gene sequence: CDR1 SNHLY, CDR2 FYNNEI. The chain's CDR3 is CARNTGGTEAFF. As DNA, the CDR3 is TGTGCCAGAAACACAGGGGGCACTGAAGCTTTCTTT.

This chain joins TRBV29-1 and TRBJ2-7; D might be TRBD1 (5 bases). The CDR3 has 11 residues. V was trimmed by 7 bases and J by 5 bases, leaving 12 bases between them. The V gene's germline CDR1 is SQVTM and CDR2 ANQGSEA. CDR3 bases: TGCAGCGGTGGGGCCCGAGACGAGCAGTACTTC. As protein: CSGGARDEQYF.